The source of this T cell receptor beta chain is a study of blood T cell repertoires in COVID-19. Germline CDR1 is MDHEN and CDR2 is SYDVKM. The CDR3 loop spans 16 amino acids. V was pared by 5 bases and J by 3 bases, with 9 bases of the junction left unmatched. Assay: immunoSEQ multiplex PCR; the TCRdb copy retains only in-frame clones and omits some. The table shows roughly 190,000 clones, with about 88% occurring only once. The sequence derives from a human donor in a cohort sampled during active COVID-19. The chain combines TRBV28 with TRBJ2-1; 8 positions match TRBD1. The source material was peripheral blood. The CDR3 spells CASSTMDRADYNEQFF. The CDR3 nucleotides are TGTGCCAGCAGTACCATGGACAGGGCCGACTACAATGAGCAGTTCTTC.